This T cell receptor (beta chain) derives from a study of post-analysis software for immune sequencing data. Study-level findings and limits: Diversity measured as normalized Chao1 was significantly lower in multiple sclerosis patients than in controls. By F measure, samples from a shared preparation batch strongly co-clustered. Compared with controls, patients had more of five TRBV segments, including TRBV5-6, TRBV5-1 and TRBV20-1.

As concerns this clonotype: The antigen is undetermined.

Researchers reported that TCR beta cDNA libraries carried unique molecular identifiers. TCRdb passed the PCR reads through MiXCR, listing each CDR3 protein once. The sample has 450,000 to 700,000 distinct CDR3 sequences, 44% seen once. V was shortened by 3 bases and J by 2 bases, with 14 bases between the two germline ends. CDR1 is SGHRS, CDR2 YFSETQ, per germline. CDR3 length: 15 amino acids. This TCR derives from a girl under 18 with multiple sclerosis. The specimen sequenced was blood. The V call is TRBV5-1, the J call TRBJ1-2; D call uncertain. The CDR3 region has the DNA TGCGCCAGCAGCTCAGAGTTCCAAGCAAACTATGGCTACACCTTC. Translating gives CASSSEFQANYGYTF.